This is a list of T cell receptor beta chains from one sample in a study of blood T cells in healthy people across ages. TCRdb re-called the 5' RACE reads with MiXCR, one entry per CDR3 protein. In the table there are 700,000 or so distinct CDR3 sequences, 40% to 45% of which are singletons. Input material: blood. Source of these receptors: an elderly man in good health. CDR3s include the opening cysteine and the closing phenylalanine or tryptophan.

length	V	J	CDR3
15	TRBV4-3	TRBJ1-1	CASSHLDTLQGLAFF
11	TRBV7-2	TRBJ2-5	CASNTAETQYF
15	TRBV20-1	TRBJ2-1	CSAPRLAGVRNEQFF
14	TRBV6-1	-	CASRKQGEVNEQYF
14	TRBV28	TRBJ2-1	CASSVGTSNDEQFF
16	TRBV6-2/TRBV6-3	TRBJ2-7	CASSYLMGLAGLEQYF
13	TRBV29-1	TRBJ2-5	CSARALAGNEQYF
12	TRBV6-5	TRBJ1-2	CASSSSPYGYTF
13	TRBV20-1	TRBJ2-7	CSAGPGGSYEQYF
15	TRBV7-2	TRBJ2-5	CASRYRDRGPGTQYF
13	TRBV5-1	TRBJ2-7	CASSLLADETRYF
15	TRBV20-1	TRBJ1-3	CSARDVRNSGNTIYF
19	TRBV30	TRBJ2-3	CAWSVHPVWASGYTDTQYF
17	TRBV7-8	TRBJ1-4	CASSLTGGGQGGEKLFF
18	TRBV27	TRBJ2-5	CASSSLGLAGSAPETQYF
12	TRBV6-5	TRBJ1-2	CASSQGARGYTF
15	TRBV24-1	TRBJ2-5	CATSDLQGVQETQYF
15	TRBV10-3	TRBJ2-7	CAIGVLGRGSYEQYF
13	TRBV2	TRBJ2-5	CASCSGGQETQYF
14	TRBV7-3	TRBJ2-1	CASSRGERSNEQFF
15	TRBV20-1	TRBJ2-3	CSATSGGVSTDTQYF
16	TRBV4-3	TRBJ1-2	CASSQDSRDRVTGYTF
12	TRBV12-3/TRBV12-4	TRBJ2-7	CASSLVGFEQYF
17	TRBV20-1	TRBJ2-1	CSAKKGLAAGSYNEQFF
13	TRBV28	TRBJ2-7	CASRVGRFYEQYF
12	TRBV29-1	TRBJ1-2	CSAHRADYGYTF
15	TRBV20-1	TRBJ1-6	CSARGGASYNSPLHF
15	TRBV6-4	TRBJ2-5	CASSPTGEGGETQYF
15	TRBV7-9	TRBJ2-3	CAGSLSGLPTDTQYF